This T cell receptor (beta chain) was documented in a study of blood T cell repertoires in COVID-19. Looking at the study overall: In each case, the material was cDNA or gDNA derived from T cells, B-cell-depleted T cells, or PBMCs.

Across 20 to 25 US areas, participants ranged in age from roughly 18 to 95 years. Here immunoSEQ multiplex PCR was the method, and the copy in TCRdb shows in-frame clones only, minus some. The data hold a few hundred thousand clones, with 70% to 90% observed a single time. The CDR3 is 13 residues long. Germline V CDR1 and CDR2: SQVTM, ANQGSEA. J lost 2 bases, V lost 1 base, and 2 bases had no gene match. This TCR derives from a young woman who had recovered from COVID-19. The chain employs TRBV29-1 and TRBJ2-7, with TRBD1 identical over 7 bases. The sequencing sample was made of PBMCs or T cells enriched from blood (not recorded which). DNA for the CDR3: TGCAGCGTTGAAGGGGACAGACCCTACGAGCAGTACTTC. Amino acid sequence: CSVEGDRPYEQYF.